This TCR beta chain was captured in a study of T cell repertoires in cytomegalovirus infection. Study context: Peptides in the study included HLA-C-restricted and HLA-B-restricted CMV epitopes. Evidence of both CMV infection and a matching HLA type came from public TCR beta signatures.

MiXCR was run by TCRdb on the reads, yielding one entry per CDR3 protein. The sample holds approximately 340,000 distinct CDR3 sequences; under 35% are singletons and the top ten take approximately 20%. This clonotype was picked up a small number of times. Its antigen is not identified. Germline V gene data show CDR1 as SGHKS and CDR2 as YYEKEE (reference sequence). The trim removed 4 bases at V and 2 bases at J, leaving 5 bases unmatched. The CDR3 length is 14 residues. This rearrangement joins TRBV5-5 to TRBJ2-5; the match to TRBD1 covers 7 bases. The sequence derives from a human donor in good health (CMV status not recorded). Some clones in this sample may be carry-over from other donors' samples. The material sequenced was cultured PBMCs, taken from culture after CMV antigen stimulation. CDR3 in DNA: TGTGCCAGCAGCATGGGACAGTATCAAGAGACCCAGTACTTC. Encoded protein: CASSMGQYQETQYF.